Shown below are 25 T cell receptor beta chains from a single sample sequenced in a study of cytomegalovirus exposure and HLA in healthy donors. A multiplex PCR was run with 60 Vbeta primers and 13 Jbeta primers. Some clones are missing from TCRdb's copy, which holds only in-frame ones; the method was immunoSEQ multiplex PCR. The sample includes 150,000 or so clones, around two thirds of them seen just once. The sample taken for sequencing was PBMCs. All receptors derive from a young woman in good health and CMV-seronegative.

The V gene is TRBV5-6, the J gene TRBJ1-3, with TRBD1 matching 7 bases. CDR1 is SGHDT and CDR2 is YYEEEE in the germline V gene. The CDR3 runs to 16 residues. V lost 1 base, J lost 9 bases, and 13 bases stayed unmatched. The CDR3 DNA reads TGTGCCAGCAGCTTGACGACAGGGTGGGATAGGAGCACCATATATTTT. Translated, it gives CASSLTTGWDRSTIYF.

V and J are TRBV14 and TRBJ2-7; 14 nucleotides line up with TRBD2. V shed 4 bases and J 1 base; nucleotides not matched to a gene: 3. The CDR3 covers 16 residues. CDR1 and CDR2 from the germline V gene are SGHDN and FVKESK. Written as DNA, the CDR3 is TGTGCCAGCAGCCCCGGACTAGCGGGGGGATCCTACGAGCAGTACTTC. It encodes CASSPGLAGGSYEQYF. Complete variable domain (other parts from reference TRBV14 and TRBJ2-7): EAGVTQFPSHSVIEKGQTVTLRCDPISGHDNLYWYRRVMGKEIKFLLHFVKESKQDESGMPNNRFLAERTGGTYSTLKVQPAELEDSGVYFCASSPGLAGGSYEQYFGPGTRLTVT.

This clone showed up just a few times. This CDR3 is CASSSGQGADTQYF. For the CDR3, the DNA is TGTGCCAGCAGCTCCGGACAGGGGGCAGATACGCAGTATTTT. The chain has TRBV5-6 and TRBJ2-3; 10 nucleotides agree with TRBD1. The germline V gene has CDR1 SGHDT and CDR2 YYEEEE. J gave up 4 bases and V 3 bases, and 2 bases lay outside the gene matches. This CDR3 spans 14 amino acids.

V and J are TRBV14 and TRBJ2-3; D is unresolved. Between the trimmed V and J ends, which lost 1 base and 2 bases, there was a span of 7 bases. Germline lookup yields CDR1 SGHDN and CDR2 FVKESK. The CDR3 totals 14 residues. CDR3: CASSQGQFTDTQYF. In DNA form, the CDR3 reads TGTGCCAGCAGCCAAGGGCAGTTCACAGATACGCAGTATTTT. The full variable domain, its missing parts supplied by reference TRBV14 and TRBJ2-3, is EAGVTQFPSHSVIEKGQTVTLRCDPISGHDNLYWYRRVMGKEIKFLLHFVKESKQDESGMPNNRFLAERTGGTYSTLKVQPAELEDSGVYFCASSQGQFTDTQYFGPGTRLTVL.

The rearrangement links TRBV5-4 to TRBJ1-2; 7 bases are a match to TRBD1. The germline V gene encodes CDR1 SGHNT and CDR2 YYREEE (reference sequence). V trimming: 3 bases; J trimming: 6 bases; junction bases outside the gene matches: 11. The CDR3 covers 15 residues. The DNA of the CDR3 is TGTGCCAGCAGCTCGGGACAGAGAGTTTCTCATGGCTACACCTTC. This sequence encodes CASSSGQRVSHGYTF.

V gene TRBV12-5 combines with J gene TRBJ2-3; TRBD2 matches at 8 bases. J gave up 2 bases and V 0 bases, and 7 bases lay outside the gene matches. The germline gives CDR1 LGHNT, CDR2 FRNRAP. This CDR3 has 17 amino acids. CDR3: CASGLVGTRNFTDTQYF. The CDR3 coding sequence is TGTGCTAGTGGTTTGGTAGGGACTAGAAATTTCACAGATACGCAGTATTTT.

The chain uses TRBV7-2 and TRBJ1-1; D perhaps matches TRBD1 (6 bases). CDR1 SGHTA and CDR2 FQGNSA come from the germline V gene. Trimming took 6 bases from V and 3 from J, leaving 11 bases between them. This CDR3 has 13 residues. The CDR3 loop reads CASSPNRDTEAFF. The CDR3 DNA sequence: TGTGCCAGCAGTCCGAACAGGGACACTGAAGCTTTCTTT.

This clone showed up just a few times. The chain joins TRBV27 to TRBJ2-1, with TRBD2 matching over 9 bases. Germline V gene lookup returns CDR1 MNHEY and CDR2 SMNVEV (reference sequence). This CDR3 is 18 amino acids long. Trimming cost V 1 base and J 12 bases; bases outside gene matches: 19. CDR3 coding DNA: TGTGCCAGCAGTTTATACTCTCCTTTAGCGGGGGCTCCCACGGTGCAGTTCTTC. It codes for CASSLYSPLAGAPTVQFF.

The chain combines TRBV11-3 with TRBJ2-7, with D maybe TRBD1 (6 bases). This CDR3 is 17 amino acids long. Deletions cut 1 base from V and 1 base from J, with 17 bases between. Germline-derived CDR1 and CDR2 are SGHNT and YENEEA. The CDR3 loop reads CASSLATMTGQSYEQYV. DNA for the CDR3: TGTGCCAGCAGCTTAGCTACCATGACAGGTCAGTCCTACGAGCAGTACGTC.

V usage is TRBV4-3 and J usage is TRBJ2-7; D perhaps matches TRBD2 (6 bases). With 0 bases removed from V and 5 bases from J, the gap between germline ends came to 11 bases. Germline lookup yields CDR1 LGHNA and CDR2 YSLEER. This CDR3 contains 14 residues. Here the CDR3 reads CASSQEGLRDEQYF. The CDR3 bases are TGCGCCAGCAGCCAAGAGGGACTTCGAGACGAGCAGTACTTC.

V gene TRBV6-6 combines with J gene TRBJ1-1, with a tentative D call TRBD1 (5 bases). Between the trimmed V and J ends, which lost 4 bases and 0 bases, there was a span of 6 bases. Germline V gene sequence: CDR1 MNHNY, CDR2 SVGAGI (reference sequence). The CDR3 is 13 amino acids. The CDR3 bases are TGTGCCAGCAGTTTGACAGTGAACACTGAAGCTTTCTTT. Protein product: CASSLTVNTEAFF.

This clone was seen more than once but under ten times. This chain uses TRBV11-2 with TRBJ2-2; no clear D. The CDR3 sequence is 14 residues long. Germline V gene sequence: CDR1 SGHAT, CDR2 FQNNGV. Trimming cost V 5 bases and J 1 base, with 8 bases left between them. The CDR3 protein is CASSPLGNTGELFF. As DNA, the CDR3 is TGTGCCAGCAGCCCGCTCGGGAACACCGGGGAGCTGTTTTTT.

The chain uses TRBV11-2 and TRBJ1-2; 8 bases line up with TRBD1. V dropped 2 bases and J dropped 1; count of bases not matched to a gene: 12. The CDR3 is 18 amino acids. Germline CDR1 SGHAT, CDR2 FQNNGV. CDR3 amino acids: CASSLYRDRPSLNYGYTF. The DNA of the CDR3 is TGTGCCAGCAGCTTATATCGGGACAGGCCATCCCTTAACTATGGCTACACCTTC.

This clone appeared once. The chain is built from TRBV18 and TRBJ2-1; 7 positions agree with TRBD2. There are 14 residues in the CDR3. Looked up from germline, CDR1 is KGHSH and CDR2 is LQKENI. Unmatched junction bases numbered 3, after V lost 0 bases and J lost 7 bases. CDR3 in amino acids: CASSPPDGGNEQFF. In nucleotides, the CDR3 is TGTGCCAGCTCACCACCGGACGGGGGGAATGAGCAGTTCTTC.

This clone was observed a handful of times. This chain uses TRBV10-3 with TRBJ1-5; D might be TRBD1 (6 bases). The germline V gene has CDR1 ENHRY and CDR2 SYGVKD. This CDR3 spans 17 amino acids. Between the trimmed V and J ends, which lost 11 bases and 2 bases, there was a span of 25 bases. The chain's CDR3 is CASAGRDTGPGNQPQHF. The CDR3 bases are TGTGCCTCCGCAGGCCGGGACACCGGTCCTGGCAATCAGCCCCAGCATTTT.

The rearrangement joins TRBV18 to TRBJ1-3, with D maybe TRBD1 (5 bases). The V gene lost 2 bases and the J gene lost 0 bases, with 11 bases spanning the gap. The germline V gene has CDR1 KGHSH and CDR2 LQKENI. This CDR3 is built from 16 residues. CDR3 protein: CASSPDSVLSGNTIYF. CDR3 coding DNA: TGTGCCAGCTCACCAGACAGTGTTCTCTCTGGAAACACCATATATTTT.

CDR3 region: CAISELSEAFF. The CDR3 coding sequence is TGTGCCATCAGTGAACTGAGTGAAGCTTTCTTT. V is TRBV10-3 and J is TRBJ1-1, with D hard to call. Germline CDR1 reads ENHRY; CDR2 reads SYGVKD. V was cut by 3 bases and J by 7 bases, with 6 bases left in between. This CDR3 contains 11 residues.

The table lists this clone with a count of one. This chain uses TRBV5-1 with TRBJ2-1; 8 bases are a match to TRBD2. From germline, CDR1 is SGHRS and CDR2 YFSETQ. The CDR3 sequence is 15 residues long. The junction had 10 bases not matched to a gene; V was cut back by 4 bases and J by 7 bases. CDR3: CASSGGISGINEQFF. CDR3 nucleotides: TGCGCCAGCAGCGGGGGCATTAGCGGGATAAATGAGCAGTTCTTC.

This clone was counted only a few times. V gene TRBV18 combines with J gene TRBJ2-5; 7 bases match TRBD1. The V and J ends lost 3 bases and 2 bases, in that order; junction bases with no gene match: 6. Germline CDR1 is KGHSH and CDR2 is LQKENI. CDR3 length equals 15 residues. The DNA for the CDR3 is TGTGCCAGCTCACCTCTTGGGACAGTTCAAGAGACCCAGTACTTC. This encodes CASSPLGTVQETQYF.

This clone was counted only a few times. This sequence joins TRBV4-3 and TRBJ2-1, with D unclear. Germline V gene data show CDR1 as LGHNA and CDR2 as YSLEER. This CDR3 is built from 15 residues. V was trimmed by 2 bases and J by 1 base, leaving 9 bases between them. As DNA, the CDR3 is TGCGCCAGCAGCCAACAGGTCGAATCCTACAATGAGCAGTTCTTC. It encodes CASSQQVESYNEQFF.

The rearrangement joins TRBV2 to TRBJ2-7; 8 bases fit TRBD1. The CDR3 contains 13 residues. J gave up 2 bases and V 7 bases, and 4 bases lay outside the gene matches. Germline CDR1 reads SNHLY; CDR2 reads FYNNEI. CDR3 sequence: CASNPQGAYEQYF. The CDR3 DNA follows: TGTGCCAGCAACCCACAGGGGGCCTACGAGCAGTACTTC.

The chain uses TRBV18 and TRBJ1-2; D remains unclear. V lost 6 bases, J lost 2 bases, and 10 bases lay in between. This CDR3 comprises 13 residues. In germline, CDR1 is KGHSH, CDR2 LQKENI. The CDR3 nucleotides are TGTGCCAGCTCCTCAGACAAGAACTATGGCTACACCTTC. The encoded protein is CASSSDKNYGYTF. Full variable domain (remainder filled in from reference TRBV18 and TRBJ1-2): NAGVMQNPRHLVRRRGQEARLRCSPMKGHSHVYWYRQLPEEGLKFMVYLQKENIIDESGMPKERFSAEFPKEGPSILRIQQVVRGDSAAYFCASSSDKNYGYTFGSGTRLTVV.

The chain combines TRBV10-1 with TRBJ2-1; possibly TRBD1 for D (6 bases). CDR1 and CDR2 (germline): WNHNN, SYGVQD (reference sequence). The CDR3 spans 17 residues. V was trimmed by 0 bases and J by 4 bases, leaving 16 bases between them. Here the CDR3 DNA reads TGCGCCAGCAGTGAGTCCAAACAGGGCCCAAAATACAATGAGCAGTTCTTC. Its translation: CASSESKQGPKYNEQFF.

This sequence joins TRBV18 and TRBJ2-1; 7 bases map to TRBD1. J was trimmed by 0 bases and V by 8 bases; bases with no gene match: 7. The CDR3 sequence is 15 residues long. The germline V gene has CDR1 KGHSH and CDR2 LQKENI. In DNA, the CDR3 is TGTGCCAGCGACTGGGGACAGAGCTCCTACAATGAGCAGTTCTTC. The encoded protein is CASDWGQSSYNEQFF.

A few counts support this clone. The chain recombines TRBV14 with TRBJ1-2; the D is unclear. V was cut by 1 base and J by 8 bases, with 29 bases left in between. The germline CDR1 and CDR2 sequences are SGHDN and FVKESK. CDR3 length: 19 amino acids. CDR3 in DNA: TGTGCCAGCAGCCAAGTTCGCAGTGACAAGGAATCCAATAACGTCGGCTACACCTTC. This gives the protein CASSQVRSDKESNNVGYTF.